Listed here are 17 T cell receptor beta chains from one sample, sequenced in a study of monozygotic twins with inflammatory bowel disease. Each CDR3 protein gets one entry in TCRdb, which reprocessed the 5' RACE reads and gives no DNA. Recorded for this sample: 420,000 or so distinct CDR3 sequences. Material for sequencing was blood. These TCRs come from a human donor with ulcerative colitis or Crohn's disease, or a healthy co-twin of an affected twin (not recorded which).

V gene TRBV12-3 or TRBV12-4 combines with J gene TRBJ1-5; the TCRdb call, TRBD1, lacks DNA for checking. This CDR3 has 14 amino acids. The CDR3 spells CASSFGQHNQPQHF.

This rearrangement joins TRBV4-2 to TRBJ2-7; no DNA is available, so the TRBD1 call from TCRdb remains unchecked. CDR1 and CDR2 (germline): LGHNA, YNFKEQ. The CDR3 is 15 residues long. The CDR3 protein is CASARSGTGLDEQYF.

This chain joins TRBV12-3 or TRBV12-4 and TRBJ2-1; the D call from TCRdb, TRBD1, cannot be confirmed without DNA. The CDR3 is made up of 14 amino acids. CDR3 loop: CASSPDRGLNEQFF.

V and J are TRBV28 and TRBJ2-5; the D call from TCRdb, TRBD2, cannot be confirmed without DNA. Per the germline V gene, CDR1 is MDHEN and CDR2 is SYDVKM. The CDR3 sequence is 13 residues long. The CDR3 spells CAGGSGSLETQYF.

The rearrangement joins TRBV15 to TRBJ2-3; the D call from TCRdb, TRBD1, cannot be confirmed without DNA. The CDR3 is made up of 13 amino acids. Germline CDR1 LNHNV, CDR2 YYDKDF (reference sequence). The CDR3 loop reads CATSRDQVRGQYF.

The chain combines TRBV28 with TRBJ2-7; TCRdb's D call, TRBD1, is unchecked because there is no DNA. The germline CDR1 and CDR2 sequences are MDHEN and SYDVKM. CDR3 length equals 14 residues. The CDR3 spells CASRTAGGSYEQYF. Together with reference TRBV28 and TRBJ2-7, the CDR3 gives the full variable domain: DVKVTQSSRYLVKRTGEKVFLECVQDMDHENMFWYRQDPGLGLRLIYFSYDVKMKEKGDIPEGYSVSREKKERFSLILESASTNQTSMYLCASRTAGGSYEQYFGPGTRLTVT.

This chain uses TRBV20-1 with TRBJ1-1. CDR3 length: 13 amino acids. Germline CDR1 reads DFQATT; CDR2 reads SNEGSKA (reference sequence). CDR3 sequence reads: CSAHGQLNTEAFF.

The chain couples TRBV15 to TRBJ2-1; the D call of TRBD1 rests on TCRdb alone, since no DNA is present to check it. Germline V gives CDR1 LNHNV, CDR2 YYDKDF (reference sequence). CDR3 length equals 19 residues. The CDR3 loop reads CATSSGGGTGGFSYNEQFF. The whole variable domain, filled in from reference TRBV15 and TRBJ2-1, reads DAMVIQNPRYQVTQFGKPVTLSCSQTLNHNVMYWYQQKSSQAPKLLFHYYDKDFNNEADTPDNFQSRRPNTSFCFLDIRSPGLGDTAMYLCATSSGGGTGGFSYNEQFFGPGTRLTVL.

The rearrangement uses TRBV5-6 and TRBJ2-1. The CDR3 spans 16 residues. Germline values: CDR1 SGHDT, CDR2 YYEEEE. CDR3 amino acids: CASSFPSVDAYNEQFF.

The chain employs TRBV20-1 and TRBJ2-3; TCRdb reports TRBD1, a call that lacks DNA to check it against. The CDR3 totals 14 residues. Per the germline V gene, CDR1 is DFQATT and CDR2 is SNEGSKA (reference sequence). The CDR3: CSAWRAGATDTQYF.

The chain links TRBV9 to TRBJ2-6. In germline, CDR1 is SGDLS, CDR2 YYNGEE. The CDR3 sequence is 13 residues long. The CDR3 sequence: CASSRLGANVLTF.

The genes are TRBV29-1 and TRBJ1-2; the TCRdb call, TRBD1, lacks DNA for checking. Germline V gene sequence: CDR1 SQVTM, CDR2 ANQGSEA. The CDR3 contains 15 residues. CDR3 residues: CSSAEGQGPIYGYTF.

The rearrangement joins TRBV15 to TRBJ1-2. The germline V gene encodes CDR1 LNHNV and CDR2 YYDKDF (reference sequence). CDR3 size: 15 residues. CDR3: CATSPGPDRNYGYTF.

The chain carries TRBV12-2 and TRBJ2-7; without DNA, the TCRdb call of TRBD1 cannot be checked. TRBV12-2 is described as a pseudogene. CDR3 size: 15 residues. CDR3 residues: CASRFPCTGVCEQYF.

CDR3: CASRAGGQGEQFF. V is TRBV6-2 or TRBV6-3 and J is TRBJ2-1; TCRdb picks TRBD2, but there is no DNA to check that call. Germline CDR1 reads MNHEY; CDR2 reads SVGEGT. CDR3 length equals 13 residues.

This chain connects TRBV2 to TRBJ1-2. The CDR3 loop spans 12 amino acids. Germline CDR1 reads SNHLY; CDR2 reads FYNNEI. Here the CDR3 reads CASSGQNYGYTF.

The V and J genes are TRBV28 and TRBJ2-1; lacking DNA, the TRBD1 call made by TCRdb goes unchecked. CDR3 length: 13 residues. From germline, CDR1 is MDHEN and CDR2 SYDVKM. The CDR3 region is CASSPPGPLKQFF.